This T cell receptor beta chain originates from a study of shared T cell receptors in the human thymus. Produced via immunoSEQ multiplex PCR; TCRdb's table is partial and in-frame only. The sample yields 700,000 or so clones, approximately 83% seen once. Trimming shortened V by 10 bases and J by 2 bases, and 17 bases separated the two germline ends. Germline loops: CDR1 MGHRA, CDR2 YSYEKL. There are 15 residues in the CDR3. These same records also appear under a second study, on human thymus T cells. This second study notes: All donors were healthy Finnish infants who were undergoing corrective surgery to treat congenital heart defects. Obtained as resections during corrective heart surgery, the thymus tissue was then studied. Among unrelated individuals, related research reported thymic repertoires that overlapped highly.

The V gene is TRBV4-1, the J gene TRBJ2-2; tentative D call: TRBD1 (6 bases). The TCR was taken from a girl under three years old with a congenital heart defect. Source material: thymocytes. CDR3: CATKMRTDNTGELFF. DNA of the CDR3: TGCGCCACCAAGATGAGGACAGATAACACCGGGGAGCTGTTTTTT.